This T cell receptor (beta chain) appears in the sequencing data of a study of early T cells in non-severe SARS-CoV-2 infection. The TCR library protocol attached unique molecular identifiers to the individual cDNA molecules. One entry per CDR3 protein, called by TCRdb with MiXCR from the 5' RACE reads. The sample has 50,000 or so distinct CDR3 sequences; around 8% are singletons. In germline, CDR1 is KGHDR, CDR2 SFDVKD. The CDR3 extends over 14 amino acids. Trimming cost V 3 bases and J 1 base, with 8 bases left between them. Specimen: whole blood. The chain couples TRBV24-1 to TRBJ1-1; TRBD1 is a possible D gene (5 bases). The TCR comes from an adult who was a healthcare worker with PCR-confirmed SARS-CoV-2 infection or an uninfected control (not recorded which). The CDR3 DNA sequence: TGTGCCACCAGTGATGGTGACAGGAACACTGAAGCTTTCTTT. It codes for CATSDGDRNTEAFF.